This T cell receptor (beta chain) was found in a study of post-analysis software for immune sequencing data. V gave up 2 bases and J gave up 7 bases; unmatched junction bases: 6. CDR3 size: 16 residues. On this clonotype: No antigen is known for it.

Unique molecular identifiers were present in the TCR beta cDNA libraries. Input amounts of about 0.85 to 10 million T cells were used. These gave 500,000 or so cDNA molecules, so each molecule approximated one T cell. One entry per CDR3 protein results from TCRdb running MiXCR on the PCR reads. This sample has roughly 200,000 distinct CDR3 sequences, with 25% to 30% found just once. Study-level points and caveats: Those samples that were prepared in the same batch co-clustered strongly by F measure. Versus controls, multiple sclerosis patients showed significantly lower diversity (normalized Chao1). In patients, about 5 TRBV segments were more frequent than in controls, with TRBV5-6, TRBV5-1 and TRBV20-1 among them.

Sequencing was carried out using blood. The receptor was derived from a girl between 2 and 17 years old with multiple sclerosis. V gene TRBV12-3 or TRBV12-4 combines with J gene TRBJ2-1; 12 bases agree with TRBD1. CDR3 loop: CASSLFGTGGRNEQFF. CDR3 nucleotide sequence: TGTGCCAGCAGTTTATTCGGGACAGGGGGCCGGAATGAGCAGTTCTTC.